These 20 T cell receptor beta chains share one sample of origin, sequenced in a study of identifying expanded T cells in peripheral blood. Sequencing was performed with immunoSEQ multiplex PCR; in TCRdb, only in-frame clones are kept and a portion is missing. The sample comprises about 94,000 clones, approximately 88% of which are singletons, and 5.5% to 6% rests with the top ten. The specimen was blood. The receptors stem from a person between 18 and 69 years old in good health.

Regarding this clone: The identical CDR3 is also encoded by other nucleotide sequences in the sample. The chain employs TRBV18 and TRBJ1-4, with 9 bases aligning to TRBD1. Germline lookup yields CDR1 KGHSH and CDR2 LQKENI. J gave up 8 bases and V 0 bases, and 4 bases lay outside the gene matches. There are 15 residues in the CDR3. The CDR3 region has the DNA TGTGCCAGCTCACCACCGGGACAGGGAAACGAAAAACTGTTTTTT. Its protein product is CASSPPGQGNEKLFF.

This chain connects TRBV27 to TRBJ1-1; D unresolved. The ends were cut back, 6 bases at V and 1 base at J, with 9 bases in the middle. The CDR3 consists of 13 residues. Germline lookup yields CDR1 MNHEY and CDR2 SMNVEV (reference sequence). The CDR3 is CASSPRGNTEAFF. CDR3 nucleotides: TGTGCCAGCAGCCCCCGGGGGAACACTGAAGCTTTCTTT.

This chain links TRBV25-1 with TRBJ2-3, with D possibly being TRBD2 (6 bases). In germline, CDR1 is MGHDK, CDR2 SYGVNS. Trimming shortened V by 11 bases and J by 3 bases, and 21 bases separated the two germline ends. This CDR3 region has 15 residues. For the CDR3, the DNA is TGTGCCTCCAGCGCGGGGACCGGGTTAACAGATACGCAGTATTTT. This translates into CASSAGTGLTDTQYF.

V and J are TRBV5-4 and TRBJ1-1; D is perhaps TRBD1 (5 bases). CDR3 length equals 14 residues. The V gene lost 7 bases and the J gene lost 3 bases, with 16 bases spanning the gap. Germline V CDR1 and CDR2: SGHNT, YYREEE (reference sequence). CDR3 protein: CASFSGVGDTEAFF. As DNA, the CDR3 is TGTGCCAGCTTTTCGGGGGTCGGAGACACTGAAGCTTTCTTT. Supplemented by reference TRBV5-4 and TRBJ1-1, the full variable domain reads ETGVTQSPTHLIKTRGQQVTLRCSSQSGHNTVSWYQQALGQGPQFIFQYYREEENGRGNFPPRFSGLQFPNYSSELNVNALELDDSALYLCASFSGVGDTEAFFGQGTRLTVV.

The rearrangement uses TRBV27 and TRBJ1-4; perhaps TRBD1 as D (5 bases). From germline, CDR1 is MNHEY and CDR2 SMNVEV (reference sequence). The CDR3 covers 16 residues. Trimming removed 6 bases from V and 3 bases from J, with 17 bases in between. CDR3 DNA: TGTGCCAGCAGCCATGGGGGTGGGGACGCTAATGAAAAACTGTTTTTT. Its translation is CASSHGGGDANEKLFF.

The CDR3, as DNA: TGTGCCAGCAGCTTAACGGACAGTCATCAGCCCCAGCATTTT. Protein product: CASSLTDSHQPQHF. The chain joins TRBV11-2 to TRBJ1-5, with D tentatively TRBD1 (6 bases). The CDR3 totals 14 residues. Between the trimmed V and J ends, which lost 2 bases and 5 bases, there was a span of 10 bases. Germline CDR1 SGHAT, CDR2 FQNNGV.

This clone showed up just once. The V gene is TRBV7-9, the J gene TRBJ1-2; no firm D call. Trimming took off 4 bases at V and 1 base at J, with 13 bases between the two ends. In germline, CDR1 is SEHNR, CDR2 FQNEAQ (reference sequence). CDR3 length: 15 amino acids. As DNA, the CDR3 is TGTGCCAGCAGCTACCAAGAGGGATTTAACTATGGCTACACCTTC. Translation: CASSYQEGFNYGYTF.

CDR3 nucleotides: TGTGCCAGCAGCTCAAAAGGTACTTTGGTAGAAGCTTTCTTT. Residues: CASSSKGTLVEAFF. The rearrangement joins TRBV5-4 to TRBJ1-1; unclear D gene. The CDR3 has 14 amino acids. Trimming removed 3 bases from V and 8 bases from J, with 17 bases in between. The germline CDR1 and CDR2 sequences are SGHNT and YYREEE (reference sequence).

For the CDR3, the DNA is TGCGCCAGCGGGAGTGGGCTTTCTGGAAACACCATATATTTT. Translated, it gives CASGSGLSGNTIYF. This chain joins TRBV10-2 and TRBJ1-3; D is undetermined. The CDR3 is made up of 14 amino acids. V was pared by 8 bases and J by 1 base, with 12 bases between. The germline gives CDR1 WSHSY, CDR2 SAAADI.

The chain has TRBV10-2 and TRBJ2-1; D not resolved. CDR3 size: 15 residues. Trimming shortened V by 3 bases and J by 7 bases, and 16 bases separated the two germline ends. The germline gives CDR1 WSHSY, CDR2 SAAADI. The CDR3, as DNA: TGCGCCAGCAGTGATGGCCTGACCCCTGCTAATGAGCAGTTCTTC. Residues: CASSDGLTPANEQFF.

This sequence joins TRBV6-1 and TRBJ2-7, with 10 positions matching TRBD1. This CDR3 region has 14 residues. Per the germline V gene, CDR1 is MNHNS and CDR2 is SASEGT. V lost 8 bases to trimming and J lost 4 bases; unmatched junction nucleotides: 8. The CDR3 coding sequence is TGTGCCAGCCTGCCCGGGACAGGGGCGTACGAGCAGTACTTC. Encoded protein: CASLPGTGAYEQYF.

The rearrangement uses TRBV21-1 and TRBJ2-7. TRBV21-1 is a listed pseudogene. This CDR3 region has 13 residues. DNA of the CDR3: TGTGCCAGCAGCAAAAGGGATTATGGCGAGCAGTACTTC. It codes for CASSKRDYGEQYF.

The chain is built from TRBV5-5 and TRBJ1-5, with TRBD1 as a possible D gene (5 bases). V was clipped by 3 bases and J by 1 base, with 11 bases between them. This CDR3 spans 15 amino acids. Germline V gene sequence: CDR1 SGHKS, CDR2 YYEKEE (reference sequence). CDR3 sequence: CASSSTVGSNQPQHF. In nucleotides, the CDR3 is TGTGCCAGCAGCTCGACAGTGGGGAGCAATCAGCCCCAGCATTTT.

The chain combines TRBV5-6 with TRBJ1-2, with D unclear. Trimming removed 0 bases at V and 5 bases at J, with 8 bases between. CDR1 is SGHDT and CDR2 is YYEEEE in the germline V gene. The CDR3 contains 13 residues. The DNA for the CDR3 is TGTGCCAGCAGCTTGGAGAACCAATATGGCTACACCTTC. Protein product: CASSLENQYGYTF. Together with reference TRBV5-6 and TRBJ1-2, the CDR3 gives the full variable domain: DAGVTQSPTHLIKTRGQQVTLRCSPKSGHDTVSWYQQALGQGPQFIFQYYEEEERQRGNFPDRFSGHQFPNYSSELNVNALLLGDSALYLCASSLENQYGYTFGSGTRLTVV.

The chain uses TRBV7-2 and TRBJ2-3, with 7 positions matching TRBD2. This CDR3 has 17 residues. The junction had 9 bases not matched to a gene; V was cut back by 1 base and J by 2 bases. The germline V gene has CDR1 SGHTA and CDR2 FQGNSA. The CDR3 DNA reads TGTGCCAGCAGCTTAGGTCTGCGGGGGAGTAACACAGATACGCAGTATTTT. Translated: CASSLGLRGSNTDTQYF.

The chain joins TRBV23-1 to TRBJ2-7, with D unclear. TRBV23-1 is placed among ORFs of uncertain function. Trimming removed 9 bases at V and 0 bases at J, with 21 bases between. The CDR3 contains 16 residues. CDR3 DNA: TGCGCCAGAAGACCCCAACCCGGGCCCCTCTCCTACGAGCAGTACTTC. Translated: CARRPQPGPLSYEQYF.

This chain uses TRBV7-7 with TRBJ1-3; no definite D call. CDR3 length: 16 residues. The V end was cut by 2 bases, the J end by 4 bases, with 15 bases between. Germline CDR1 SSHAT, CDR2 FNYEAQ (reference sequence). CDR3 in amino acids: CASSLRWREGGNTIYF. The DNA of the CDR3 is TGTGCCAGCAGCTTAAGGTGGAGGGAAGGAGGAAACACCATATATTTT. The complete variable domain, with remaining parts taken from reference TRBV7-7 and TRBJ1-3, reads GAGVSQSPRYKVTKRGQDVTLRCDPISSHATLYWYQQALGQGPEFLTYFNYEAQPDKSGLPSDRFSAERPEGSISTLTIQRTEQRDSAMYRCASSLRWREGGNTIYFGEGSWLTVV.

This clone has a handful of counts. The identical CDR3 is also encoded by other nucleotide sequences in the sample. V usage is TRBV19 and J usage is TRBJ2-7; no clear D gene. V was cut by 1 base and J by 0 bases, with 4 bases left in between. This CDR3 is 13 amino acids long. Per the germline V gene, CDR1 is LNHDA and CDR2 is SQIVND (reference sequence). The CDR3: CASSIAYSYEQYF. In DNA, the CDR3 is TGTGCCAGTAGTATAGCCTACTCCTACGAGCAGTACTTC.

This chain joins TRBV9 and TRBJ1-6; D gene unclear. Trimming cost V 7 bases and J 1 base, with 12 bases left between them. CDR1 and CDR2 (germline): SGDLS, YYNGEE. The CDR3 runs to 15 residues. CDR3 region: CASQLGFSYNSPLHF. The CDR3 DNA follows: TGTGCCAGCCAATTGGGGTTTTCCTATAATTCACCCCTCCACTTT.

For the CDR3, the DNA is TGTGCCAGCAGTGGAGACAGCTATAGCAATCAGCCCCAGCATTTT. It translates to CASSGDSYSNQPQHF. The rearrangement joins TRBV6-1 to TRBJ1-5; a weak D match, TRBD1 (5 bases). CDR3 size: 15 residues. In germline, CDR1 is MNHNS, CDR2 SASEGT. V was cut by 4 bases and J by 0 bases, with 10 bases left in between.